The entry below describes one T cell receptor (beta chain). Only one count was recorded for this clone. Its specific antigen is unknown. Base-call qualities are not available, and no considerably larger clone is one nucleotide away. CDR1 and CDR2 are drawn from the germline V gene: LGHNA, YSLEER. The CDR3 holds 16 amino acids from the cysteine to the phenylalanine. Only the CDR3 DNA stays, 48 bases, in frame from base 1. Unmatched junction bases come to 11, with V trimmed by 0 bases and J by 15 bases. The cohort consisted of hundreds of healthy bone marrow donors. Cohort members were all nominally healthy when sampled, although unrecorded immune exposures were likely present. The donor was CMV seronegative and belonged to the group of several hundred seronegative cohort members. A peripheral blood sample was provided by each donor, and peripheral blood mononuclear cells were used for TCR beta sequencing. The Qiagen DNeasy Blood Extraction Kit was used to extract genomic DNA from the blood cell samples.

The library came from the immunoSEQ multiplex PCR assay. The multiplex PCR relied on a mix of 60 forward primers for TCR Vbeta segments and 13 reverse primers for TCR Jbeta segments. A multiplex PCR assay on genomic DNA amplified the CDR3 region of rearranged TCR beta genes. Amplified TCR beta libraries were sequenced as 87-base-pair reads on the Illumina HiSeq System. Under the source paper's analysis protocol: A later analysis counted about 80 million unique TCR beta chains across the 666 repertoires, and some 11 million of these chains were shared by at least two donors. Raw reads were error-corrected and collapsed into unique sequences with a nearest-neighbor algorithm that merged closely related sequences to remove PCR and sequencing errors. V, D and J gene segments were assigned by aligning CDR3 sequences to IMGT reference sequences. For a sequence to be retained, a match of at least six nucleotides to both a V gene segment and a J gene segment was required. A rearrangement was called productive if the CDR3 had no stop codons and remained in frame with V and J, and every other rearrangement was called non-productive. Following IMGT convention, CDR3 was defined as the stretch from the second conserved V-encoded cysteine up to the conserved J-encoded phenylalanine. In an earlier analysis of more than 550 of the donors, sequences lacking an unambiguous match to a single V gene segment were excluded. In an earlier analysis of some 590 of the donors, a V segment was called functional when productive rearrangements were above 56.7%, and segregating when the standard deviation between donors exceeded 5%. A statistical classification framework was built for diagnosing cytomegalovirus status from the catalog of TCR beta chain sequences. In a later analysis, TCR nucleotide sequences were compared against IMGT/GENE-DB human TR gene sequences so that V and J genes could be assigned. The TCRdist pipeline was used in a later analysis to assign CDR3 sequences and most-parsimonious VDJ recombination scenarios. A later analysis defined each TCR beta chain by its CDR3 amino acid sequence plus V-gene family, and excluded reads lacking a unique V-gene family. To address suspected cross-contamination and a sequencing artifact, a later analysis removed approximately 600 highly shared, low-generation-probability nucleotide sequences. In a later analysis, a clonal expansion index for each public chain was calculated from normalized within-repertoire ranks of inferred template counts. Generation probabilities in a later analysis came from a VDJ recombination model fitted to out-of-frame rearrangements, and those results were checked against IGoR. In a later analysis, TCR-TCR, TCR-HLA and TCR-CMV co-occurrence was scored with hypergeometric tests, and a repertoire-size bias correction was applied to TCR pairs. A later analysis estimated false discovery rates by permuting HLA or CMV assignments 20 times. In a later analysis, co-occurring TCRs were grouped with DBSCAN, and TCRdist sequence similarity was added when clustering was performed within HLA-allele-positive subsets. Repertoires with fewer than 30,000 or more than 120,000 public chains were left out of co-occurrence clustering, as were about 5 repertoires with anomalous nucleotide sharing. Here the immuneACCESS table is served through TCRdb, limited to in-frame sequences with V and J called. Missing clones are a known gap in these copies; in checked studies unresolved V genes cover under half, and the rest lacks a known reason. V, J and clone size derive from that table, while D and trimming were established from the DNA sequence. Within this sample are more than 95,000 clones, with roughly 80% of them counted one time only. The ten largest clones capture about 1.7% of the sample.

This record comes from a study of cytomegalovirus exposure and HLA in healthy donors listed by TCRdb under 2017. A note on the overall study: In an earlier analysis of roughly 500 of the donors, about 260 Gb of sequence data and 100 million or so unique TCR beta sequences from about 190 million T cells were reported. In a later analysis, previously published TCR beta repertoires from fewer than 750 donors were re-analyzed and high-resolution HLA genotyping was added so that TCR occurrence patterns could be studied. HLA typing included class I and class II loci at four-digit resolution. The number of donors typed differed by locus, with roughly 620-630 for A, B, C, DRB1 and DQB1, around 500 for DQA1, nearly 610 for DPA1, and 400 to 490 for DPB1. The study aimed to test whether cataloging public T cell receptors could reveal signatures of past pathogen exposure. Donor age, sex, ethnicity and CMV serostatus were compiled alongside the repertoire data. Among about 370 genotyped donors of the cohort, an average of approximately 240,000 unique TCR beta nucleotide sequences was sequenced per donor, of which 15% to 20% were non-productive. Because of strong linkage in the cohort, four or five DR-DQ haplotypes were treated as single units for association and clustering. To predict cytomegalovirus infection status, the study brought together high-throughput TCR immunosequencing, statistical association of individual TCRs with disease status, and machine learning. An earlier analysis of 500 to 650 of the donors applied high-throughput TCR beta sequencing to assess whether each TCR beta V gene segment acted as functional or pseudogenic. Every discovery cohort repertoire had been produced on one sequencing platform. Of the roughly 400 genotyped donors, more than 75% were placed in the genetic ancestry cluster associated with self-reported Caucasian donors. Rather than drawing on any new phenotypic data, the later analysis identified candidate immune exposures from TCR beta sequences and the way those sequences occurred across donors. A later genetic analysis took genome-wide SNP genotypes for about three fifths of the roughly 670 donors and used that subset as a discovery cohort. The study profiled the T cell repertoires of 500 to 800 subjects by immunosequencing and related them to cytomegalovirus serostatus. Roughly 300 gigabases of sequencing data and around 90 million unique TCR sequences made up an early release that covered around 640 HLA-typed donors. Besides the first cohort of about 730 subjects, a separate validation cohort made up of 120 different subjects was used.

Overall study outcomes, separate from this receptor: A later analysis found that most CMV-associated TCR beta chains appeared HLA-restricted, with HLA associations seemingly driven largely by CMV exposure. When HLA alleles, especially DR and DQ, strongly co-occurred, attributing TCR associations to individual alleles was difficult. For the cohort, immune exposure information was limited to CMV serostatus. A later analysis reported that several top co-occurrence clusters appeared linked to parvovirus B19, influenza, CMV and Epstein-Barr virus. A further reported finding was that TCR beta sequences accurately predicted the HLA-A and HLA-B alleles for most subjects in the first cohort. Compared with equally common non-associated chains, HLA-associated TCR beta chains in a later analysis were more clonally expanded and had lower generation probabilities. HLA typing was unavailable for some donors at each locus, so association tests used only the typed subset. The classifier was reported to diagnose cytomegalovirus status with high specificity and sensitivity in both the original and validation cohorts. In this cohort, only TCR beta chains were sequenced, and detectable features were limited by the absence of alpha or paired-chain data. At a false discovery rate of 0.05, a later analysis linked some 18,000 TCR beta sequences to specific HLA alleles. A later analysis found that TCR association rates varied across HLA loci, with DRB1 alleles showing the most associated TCRs and HLA-C alleles the fewest. Compared with the roughly 720-donor mean, donors in an Asian-associated ancestry cluster had fewer N-insertions in productive TCRs, according to a later genetic analysis. A group of highly shared sequence variants was considered likely to be a technical artifact of the sequencing pipeline. Sequencing depth was assumed to be roughly uniform across donors in the presence/absence analyses, though that assumption may not hold. Linkage disequilibrium might explain the correlated functional status among segregating V segments, but an unknown experimental factor could not be excluded. In an earlier analysis of roughly 500 of the donors, most TCR beta V segments appeared in productive rearrangements about 90% or about 30% of the time, broadly matching IMGT annotations. In a later genetic analysis, a missense DCLRE1C variant was associated with V-gene and J-gene trimming of TCR beta chains, and the association was replicated in an independent cohort. Across donors, most TCR sequences were observed very rarely, whereas some public TCRs were present in many individuals. The study listed approximately 160 TCR beta chains as associated with cytomegalovirus. The authors suggested that the approach could potentially be extended to other disease states and immunological phenotypes. Three of the identified cytomegalovirus-associated TCR beta chains were confirmed in vitro to be specific for cytomegalovirus antigens. Some IMGT-functional V segments, including TRBV6-2 and TRBV6-3, could not be told apart with the 87-base-pair reads, so those segments were excluded. Approximately 16 rarely observed V segments, including chromosome 9 orphons, were excluded from the earlier analysis of approximately 600 of the donors because counts were too low.

The chain employs TRBV4-3 and TRBJ2-4, and 13 junction bases match TRBD2. The source is a young man in good health and CMV-seronegative. Sequencing was done on a sample of PBMCs. This receptor has the CDR3 CASSQDPGLAGLKPYF. DNA sequence: TGCGCCAGCAGCCAAGATCCGGGACTAGCGGGGTTAAAACCGTACTTC.